This TCR beta chain was observed in a study of Graves' ophthalmopathy and Graves' hyperthyroidism. Study-wide context: At initial diagnosis, peripheral blood was obtained, and this preceded any treatment.

This clonotype was observed many times. Amplification of the TCR beta CDR3 regions used RNA transcripts (as template). The first-round RT-PCR employed HTBI primers together with the Qiagen OneStep RT-PCR kit. A multiplex PCR was then performed as the second round. TCRdb passed the multiplex PCR reads through MiXCR, listing each CDR3 protein once. The sample lists a few hundred thousand distinct CDR3 sequences; roughly 17% were seen once. The CDR3 consists of 15 residues. The germline V and J ends were trimmed by 4 bases and 2 bases, with 13 bases remaining between them. Germline values: CDR1 SNHLY, CDR2 FYNNEI. None of the included patients had other autoimmune diseases, uncontrolled infections, pregnancy or lactation, as these led to exclusion.

The chain recombines TRBV2 with TRBJ2-3; the D call may be TRBD1 or TRBD2 (6 bases each). This receptor was identified in an adult man with Graves' ophthalmopathy. Sequencing was performed on peripheral blood. The CDR3 nucleotides read TGTGCCAGCAGTGGCGGGAACAGGGACACAGATACGCAGTATTTT. It translates to CASSGGNRDTDTQYF.